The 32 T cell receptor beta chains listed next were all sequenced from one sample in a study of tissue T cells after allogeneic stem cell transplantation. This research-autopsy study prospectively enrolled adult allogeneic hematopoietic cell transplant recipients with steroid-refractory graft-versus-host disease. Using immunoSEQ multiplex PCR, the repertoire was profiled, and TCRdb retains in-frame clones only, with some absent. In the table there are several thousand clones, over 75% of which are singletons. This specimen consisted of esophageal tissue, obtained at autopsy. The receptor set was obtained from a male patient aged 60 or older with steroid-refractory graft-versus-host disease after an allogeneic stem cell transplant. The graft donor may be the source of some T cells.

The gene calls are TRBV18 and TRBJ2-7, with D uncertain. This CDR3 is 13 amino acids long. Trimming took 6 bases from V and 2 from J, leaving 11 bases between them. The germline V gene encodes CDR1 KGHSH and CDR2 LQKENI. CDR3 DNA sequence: TGTGCCAGCTCCCCCGCCCGGGCCTACGAGCAGTACTTC. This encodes CASSPARAYEQYF.

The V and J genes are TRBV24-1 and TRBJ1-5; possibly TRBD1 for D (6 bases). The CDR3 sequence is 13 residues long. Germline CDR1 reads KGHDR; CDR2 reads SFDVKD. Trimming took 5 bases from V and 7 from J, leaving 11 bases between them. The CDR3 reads CATSGGGRQPQHF. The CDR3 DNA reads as TGTGCCACCAGTGGGGGGGGCAGGCAGCCCCAGCATTTT.

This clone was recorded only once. The CDR3 loop is CASSLGSYEQYF. The CDR3 nucleotides read TGTGCCAGCAGCTTAGGATCCTACGAGCAGTACTTC. This sequence joins TRBV7-9 and TRBJ2-7; the D is unclear. Trimming left V 1 base short and J 1 base short, with 2 bases between. Germline CDR1 SEHNR, CDR2 FQNEAQ (reference sequence). The CDR3 is 12 residues long.

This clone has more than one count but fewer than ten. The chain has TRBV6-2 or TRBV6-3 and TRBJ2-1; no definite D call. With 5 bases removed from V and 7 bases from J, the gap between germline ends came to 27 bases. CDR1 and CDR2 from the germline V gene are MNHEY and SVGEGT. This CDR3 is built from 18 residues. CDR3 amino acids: CASSLNPLAAQRLNEQFF. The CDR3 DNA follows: TGTGCCAGCAGTCTTAATCCCCTGGCGGCTCAAAGGCTAAATGAGCAGTTCTTC.

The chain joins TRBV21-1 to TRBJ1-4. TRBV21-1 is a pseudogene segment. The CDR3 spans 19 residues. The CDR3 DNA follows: TGTGCCAGCAGCCCCCGAGCGACAATCTCCGGGGTCCTTAATGAAAAACTGTTTTTT. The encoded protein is CASSPRATISGVLNEKLFF.

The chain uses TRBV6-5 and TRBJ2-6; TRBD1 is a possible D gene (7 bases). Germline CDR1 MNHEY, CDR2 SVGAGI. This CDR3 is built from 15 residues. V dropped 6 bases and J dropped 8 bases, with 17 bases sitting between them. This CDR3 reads CASRDWRDSSNVLTF. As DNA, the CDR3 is TGTGCCAGCAGAGATTGGCGGGACAGCTCCAACGTCCTGACTTTC.

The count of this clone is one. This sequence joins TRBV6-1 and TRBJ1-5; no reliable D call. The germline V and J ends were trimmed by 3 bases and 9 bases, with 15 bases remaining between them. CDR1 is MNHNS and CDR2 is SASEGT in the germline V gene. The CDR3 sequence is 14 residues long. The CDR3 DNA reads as TGTGCCAGCAGTGAGAGGGAAGTCTTTCTGCCCCAGCATTTT. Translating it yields CASSEREVFLPQHF.

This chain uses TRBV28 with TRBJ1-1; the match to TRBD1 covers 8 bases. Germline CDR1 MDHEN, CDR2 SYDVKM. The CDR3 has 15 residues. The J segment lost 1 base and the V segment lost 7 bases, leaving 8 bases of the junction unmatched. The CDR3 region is CASIFSGTGNTEAFF. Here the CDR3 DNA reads TGTGCCAGCATATTTTCCGGGACAGGGAACACTGAAGCTTTCTTT. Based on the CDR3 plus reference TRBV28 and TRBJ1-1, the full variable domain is DVKVTQSSRYLVKRTGEKVFLECVQDMDHENMFWYRQDPGLGLRLIYFSYDVKMKEKGDIPEGYSVSREKKERFSLILESASTNQTSMYLCASIFSGTGNTEAFFGQGTRLTVV.

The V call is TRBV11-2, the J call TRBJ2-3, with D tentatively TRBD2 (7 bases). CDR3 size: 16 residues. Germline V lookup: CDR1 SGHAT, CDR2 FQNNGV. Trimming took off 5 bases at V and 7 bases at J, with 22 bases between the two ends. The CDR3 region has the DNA TGTGCCAGCAGCATAAACGTGGGGGGGGGCATAAATACGCAGTATTTT. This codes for CASSINVGGGINTQYF. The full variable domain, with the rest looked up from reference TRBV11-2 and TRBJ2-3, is EAGVAQSPRYKIIEKRQSVAFWCNPISGHATLYWYQQILGQGPKLLIQFQNNGVVDDSQLPKDRFSAERLKGVDSTLKIQPAKLEDSAVYLCASSINVGGGINTQYFGPGTRLTVL.

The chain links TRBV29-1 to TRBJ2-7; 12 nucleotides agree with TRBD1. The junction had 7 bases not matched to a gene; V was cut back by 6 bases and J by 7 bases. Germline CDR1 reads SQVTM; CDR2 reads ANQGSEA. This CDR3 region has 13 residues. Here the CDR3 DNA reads TGCAGCGTGGCCGGGACAGGGGGCGGGGAGCAGTACTTC. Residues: CSVAGTGGGEQYF.

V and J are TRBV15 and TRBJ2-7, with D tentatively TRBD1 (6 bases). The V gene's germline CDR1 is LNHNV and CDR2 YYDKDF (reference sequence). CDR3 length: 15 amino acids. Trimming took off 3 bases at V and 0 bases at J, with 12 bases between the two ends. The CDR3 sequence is CATSSNQGFSYEQYF. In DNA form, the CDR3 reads TGTGCCACCAGCAGTAATCAGGGGTTCTCCTACGAGCAGTACTTC.

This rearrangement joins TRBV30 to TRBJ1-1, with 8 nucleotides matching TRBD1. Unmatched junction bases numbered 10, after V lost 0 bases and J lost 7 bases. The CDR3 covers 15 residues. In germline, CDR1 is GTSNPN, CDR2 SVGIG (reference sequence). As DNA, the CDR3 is TGTGCCTGGAGTGTTCAGGGGGCGGTATTTAGTGAAGCTTTCTTT. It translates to CAWSVQGAVFSEAFF.

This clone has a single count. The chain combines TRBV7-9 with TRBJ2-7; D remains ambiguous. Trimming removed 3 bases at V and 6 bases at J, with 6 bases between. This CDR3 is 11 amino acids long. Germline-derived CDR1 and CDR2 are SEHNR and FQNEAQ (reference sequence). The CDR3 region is CASSFETEQYF. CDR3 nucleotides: TGTGCCAGCAGCTTCGAGACCGAGCAGTACTTC. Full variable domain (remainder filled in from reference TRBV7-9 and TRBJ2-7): DTGVSQNPRHKITKRGQNVTFRCDPISEHNRLYWYRQTLGQGPEFLTYFQNEAQLEKSRLLSDRFSAERPKGSFSTLEIQRTEQGDSAMYLCASSFETEQYFGPGTRLTVT.

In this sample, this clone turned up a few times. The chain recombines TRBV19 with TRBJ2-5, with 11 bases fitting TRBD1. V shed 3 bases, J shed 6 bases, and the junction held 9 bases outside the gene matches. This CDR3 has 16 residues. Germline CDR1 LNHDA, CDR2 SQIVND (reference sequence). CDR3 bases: TGTGCCAGTAGTATGCCCGGACAGGGGGCTGGAAAGACCCAGTACTTC. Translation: CASSMPGQGAGKTQYF.

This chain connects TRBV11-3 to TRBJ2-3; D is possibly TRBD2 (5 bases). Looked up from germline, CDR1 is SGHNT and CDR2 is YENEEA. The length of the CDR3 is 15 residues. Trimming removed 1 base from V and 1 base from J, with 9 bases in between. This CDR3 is CASSLGGGGTDTQYF. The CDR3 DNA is TGTGCCAGCAGCTTAGGAGGAGGAGGCACAGATACGCAGTATTTT.

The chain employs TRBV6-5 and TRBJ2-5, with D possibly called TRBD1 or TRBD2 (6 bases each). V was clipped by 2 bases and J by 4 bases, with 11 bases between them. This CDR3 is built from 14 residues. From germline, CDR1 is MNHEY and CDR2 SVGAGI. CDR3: CASSYRGAVETQYF. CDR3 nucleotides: TGTGCCAGCAGTTACAGGGGGGCGGTAGAGACCCAGTACTTC.

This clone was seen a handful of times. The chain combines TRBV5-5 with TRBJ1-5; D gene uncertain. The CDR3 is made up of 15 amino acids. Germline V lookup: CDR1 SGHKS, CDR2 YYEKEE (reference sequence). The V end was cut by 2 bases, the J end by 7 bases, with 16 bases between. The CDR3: CASSFGVGFGQPQHF. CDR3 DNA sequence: TGTGCCAGCAGCTTCGGGGTGGGGTTTGGGCAGCCCCAGCATTTT.

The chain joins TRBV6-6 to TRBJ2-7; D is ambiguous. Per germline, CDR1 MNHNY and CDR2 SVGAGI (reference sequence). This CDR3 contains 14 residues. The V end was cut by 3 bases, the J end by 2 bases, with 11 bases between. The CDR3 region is CASSYLPQTYEQYF. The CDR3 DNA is TGTGCCAGCAGTTATCTTCCGCAGACCTACGAGCAGTACTTC.

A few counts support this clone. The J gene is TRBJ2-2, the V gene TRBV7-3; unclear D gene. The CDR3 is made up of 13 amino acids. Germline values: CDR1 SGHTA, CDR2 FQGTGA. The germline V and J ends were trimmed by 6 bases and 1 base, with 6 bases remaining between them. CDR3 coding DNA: TGTGCCAGCAGACCCCAGAACACCGGGGAGCTGTTTTTT. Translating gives CASRPQNTGELFF.

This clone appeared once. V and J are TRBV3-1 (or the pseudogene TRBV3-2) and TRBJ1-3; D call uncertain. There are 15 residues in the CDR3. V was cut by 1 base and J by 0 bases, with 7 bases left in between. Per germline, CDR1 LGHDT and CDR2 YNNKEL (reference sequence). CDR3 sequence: CASSQGSISGNTIYF. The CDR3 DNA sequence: TGTGCCAGCAGCCAAGGGAGTATCTCTGGAAACACCATATATTTT.

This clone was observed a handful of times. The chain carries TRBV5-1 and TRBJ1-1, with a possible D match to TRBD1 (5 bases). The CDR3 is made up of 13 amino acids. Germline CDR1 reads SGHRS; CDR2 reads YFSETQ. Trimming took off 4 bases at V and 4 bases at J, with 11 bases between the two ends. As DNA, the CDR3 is TGCGCCAGCAGCCCCATGCAGGGCACTGAAGCTTTCTTT. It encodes CASSPMQGTEAFF. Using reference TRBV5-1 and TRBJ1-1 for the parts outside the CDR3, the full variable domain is KAGVTQTPRYLIKTRGQQVTLSCSPISGHRSVSWYQQTPGQGLQFLFEYFSETQRNKGNFPGRFSGRQFSNSRSEMNVSTLELGDSALYLCASSPMQGTEAFFGQGTRLTVV.

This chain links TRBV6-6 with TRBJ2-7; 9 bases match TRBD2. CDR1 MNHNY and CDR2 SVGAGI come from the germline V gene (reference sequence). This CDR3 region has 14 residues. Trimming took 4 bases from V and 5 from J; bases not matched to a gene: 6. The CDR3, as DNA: TGTGCCAGCAGTTGGCGGGGGGGCCTGGACGAGCAGTACTTC. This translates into CASSWRGGLDEQYF.

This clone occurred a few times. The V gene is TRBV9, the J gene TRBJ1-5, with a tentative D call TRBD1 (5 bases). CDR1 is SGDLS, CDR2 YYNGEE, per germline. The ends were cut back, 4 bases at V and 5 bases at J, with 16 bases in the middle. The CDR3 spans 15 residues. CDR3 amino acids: CASSRSGTVDQPQHF. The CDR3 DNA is TGTGCCAGCAGCCGCTCCGGGACGGTGGATCAGCCCCAGCATTTT.

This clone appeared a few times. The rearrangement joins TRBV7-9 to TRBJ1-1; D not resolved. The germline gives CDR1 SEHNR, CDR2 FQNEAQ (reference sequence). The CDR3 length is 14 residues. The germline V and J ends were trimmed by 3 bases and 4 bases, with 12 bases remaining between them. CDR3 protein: CASSFAGSGTEAFF. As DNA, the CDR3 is TGTGCCAGCAGCTTTGCGGGTTCGGGCACTGAAGCTTTCTTT.

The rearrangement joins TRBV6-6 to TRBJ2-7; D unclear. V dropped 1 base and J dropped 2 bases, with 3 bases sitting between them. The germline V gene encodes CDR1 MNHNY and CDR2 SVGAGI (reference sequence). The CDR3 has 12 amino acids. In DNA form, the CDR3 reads TGTGCCAGCAGTTACTTAGCCTACGAGCAGTACTTC. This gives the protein CASSYLAYEQYF.

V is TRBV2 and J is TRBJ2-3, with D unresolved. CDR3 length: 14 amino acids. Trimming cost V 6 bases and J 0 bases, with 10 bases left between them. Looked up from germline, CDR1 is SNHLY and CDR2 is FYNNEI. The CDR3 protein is CASSRITSTDTQYF. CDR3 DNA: TGTGCCAGCAGCCGGATCACTAGCACAGATACGCAGTATTTT.

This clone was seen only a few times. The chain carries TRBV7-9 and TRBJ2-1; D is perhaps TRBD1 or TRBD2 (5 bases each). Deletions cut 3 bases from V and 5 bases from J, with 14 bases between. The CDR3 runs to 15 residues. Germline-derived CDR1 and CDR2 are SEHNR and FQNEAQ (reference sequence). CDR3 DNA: TGTGCCAGCAGCTTCCTCTGGGACCCACACAATGAGCAGTTCTTC. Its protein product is CASSFLWDPHNEQFF. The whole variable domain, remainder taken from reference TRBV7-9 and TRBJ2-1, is DTGVSQNPRHKITKRGQNVTFRCDPISEHNRLYWYRQTLGQGPEFLTYFQNEAQLEKSRLLSDRFSAERPKGSFSTLEIQRTEQGDSAMYLCASSFLWDPHNEQFFGPGTRLTVL.

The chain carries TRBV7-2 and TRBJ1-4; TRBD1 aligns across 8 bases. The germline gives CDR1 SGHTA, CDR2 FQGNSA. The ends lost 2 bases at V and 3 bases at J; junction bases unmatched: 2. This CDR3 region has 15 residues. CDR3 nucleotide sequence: TGTGCCAGCAGCTTAAGGACAGGGTCTAATGAAAAACTGTTTTTT. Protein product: CASSLRTGSNEKLFF.

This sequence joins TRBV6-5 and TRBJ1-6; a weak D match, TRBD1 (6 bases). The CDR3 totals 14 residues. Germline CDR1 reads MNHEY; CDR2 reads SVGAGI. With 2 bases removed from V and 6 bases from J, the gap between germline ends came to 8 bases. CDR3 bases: TGTGCCAGCAGTTACGGGACAAGTAATTCACCCCTCCACTTT. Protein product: CASSYGTSNSPLHF.

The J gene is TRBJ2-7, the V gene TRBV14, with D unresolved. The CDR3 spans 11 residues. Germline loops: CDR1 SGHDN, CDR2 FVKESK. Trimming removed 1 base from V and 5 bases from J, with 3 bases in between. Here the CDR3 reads CASSQGNEQYF. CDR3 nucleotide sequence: TGTGCCAGCAGCCAAGGTAACGAGCAGTACTTC.

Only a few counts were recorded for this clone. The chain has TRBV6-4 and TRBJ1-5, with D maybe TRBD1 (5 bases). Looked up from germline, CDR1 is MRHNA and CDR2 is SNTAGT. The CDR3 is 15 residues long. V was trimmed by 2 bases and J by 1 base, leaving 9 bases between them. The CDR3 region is CASSDNPGSNQPQHF. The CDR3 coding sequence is TGTGCCAGCAGTGACAATCCAGGGAGCAATCAGCCCCAGCATTTT.

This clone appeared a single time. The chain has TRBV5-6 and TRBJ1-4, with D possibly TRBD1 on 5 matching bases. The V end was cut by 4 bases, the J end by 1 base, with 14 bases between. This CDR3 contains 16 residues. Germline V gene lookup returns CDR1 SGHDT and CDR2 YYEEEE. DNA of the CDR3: TGTGCCAGCAGCCCTGGGACGGGGATAACTAATGAAAAACTGTTTTTT. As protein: CASSPGTGITNEKLFF.